This T cell receptor (beta chain) was recorded in a study of cytomegalovirus exposure and HLA in healthy donors. Regarding the study as a whole: The study designated around 150 TCR beta chains cytomegalovirus-associated.

Germline V gene lookup returns CDR1 SEHNR and CDR2 FQNEAQ (reference sequence). CDR3 length: 13 residues. After removal of 6 bases from V and 6 bases from J, the junction contained 4 bases not matched to a gene. Separate from the approximately 720-subject first cohort was the approximately 120-subject validation cohort, to which the donors belonged. With regard to this clone: Antigen specificity is unknown.

Using immunoSEQ multiplex PCR, the repertoire was profiled, and TCRdb retains in-frame clones only, with some absent. The sample holds around 250,000 clones; 90% are singletons and the top ten take under 4%. The sequence derives from a woman aged 30 to 39 in good health and CMV-seronegative. The chain combines TRBV7-9 with TRBJ2-7; TRBD2 agrees at 11 bases. Sequencing was done on a sample of PBMCs. The DNA for the CDR3 is TGTGCCAGCAGTGTTAGCGGGAGGGTCGAGCAGTACTTC. This codes for CASSVSGRVEQYF.